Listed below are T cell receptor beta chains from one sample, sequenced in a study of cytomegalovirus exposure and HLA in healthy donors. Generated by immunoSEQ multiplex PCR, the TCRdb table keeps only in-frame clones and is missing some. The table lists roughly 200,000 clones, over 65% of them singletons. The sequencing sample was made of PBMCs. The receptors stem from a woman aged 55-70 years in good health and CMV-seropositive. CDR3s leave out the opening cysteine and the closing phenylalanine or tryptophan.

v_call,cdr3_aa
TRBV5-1,ASSFAGGAHEQF
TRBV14,ASSQVRGAPYEQY
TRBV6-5,ASSYSTSGISEQY
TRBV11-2,ASSLGPRVHEQY
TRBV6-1,ASSGQINEKLF
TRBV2,ASSPTSGGAYEQY
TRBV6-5,ASSYSRQGGYT
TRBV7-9,ASRRGSGQETQY
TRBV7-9,ASSLLDSWKTIY
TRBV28,ASSSAGGDYGYT
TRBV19,ASSIIDNYGYT
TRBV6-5,ASRMGQNYEQY
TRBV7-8,ASSSSGLPTEAF
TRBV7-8,ASSLEGGRIWTDTQY
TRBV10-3,AISESAGLASLRSYNEQF
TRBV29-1,SVEGQRNYGYT
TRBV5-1,ASSLAQGVEKLF
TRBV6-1,ASSEDWSWGLEAF
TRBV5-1,ASSLLFREELNTGELF
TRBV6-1,ASSEVGSSYNEQF
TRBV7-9,ASSSRTGERSPLH
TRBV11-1,ASSLNSRSTIY
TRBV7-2,ASSQDWNQETQY
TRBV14,ASSQTTGDGYT
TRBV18,ASSPEQAGANVLT
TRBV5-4,ASSWGTLLSYEQY
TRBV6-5,ASSPRTGSRDGYT
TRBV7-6,ASSLETAGEQY
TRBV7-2,ASSLAGHNYGYT
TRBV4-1,ASSQVLTSGGVNEQF